The 24 T cell receptor beta chains below all came from one sample that was sequenced in a study of blood T cell repertoires in COVID-19. Profiled with immunoSEQ multiplex PCR; TCRdb holds only in-frame clones, not every one. The sample contains under 80,000 clones, about 82% of which appear only once. Sequencing input: peripheral blood. These TCRs come from a human donor in a cohort sampled during active COVID-19.

This sequence joins TRBV11-2 and TRBJ2-7; TRBD1 might be the D (6 bases). Germline CDR1 and CDR2: SGHAT and FQNNGV. The CDR3 is 14 amino acids. The V end was cut by 5 bases, the J end by 6 bases, with 17 bases between. The CDR3 coding sequence is TGTGCCAGCAGCATGGGGACATACGTGGGCGAGCAGTACTTC. Translation gives CASSMGTYVGEQYF.

The gene calls are TRBV3-1 (or the pseudogene TRBV3-2) and TRBJ2-3; tentatively, D is TRBD2 (6 bases). CDR1 LGHDT and CDR2 YNNKEL come from the germline V gene (reference sequence). The V gene lost 6 bases and the J gene lost 6 bases, with 13 bases spanning the gap. This CDR3 contains 13 residues. Written as DNA, the CDR3 is TGTGCCAGCAGGCGGAGGGCCGGGGATACGCAGTATTTT. Amino acids: CASRRRAGDTQYF.

This rearrangement joins TRBV6-4 to TRBJ2-5; maybe TRBD1 (7 bases). The CDR3 is made up of 14 amino acids. Deletions cut 5 bases from V and 7 bases from J, with 17 bases between. Germline CDR1 reads MRHNA; CDR2 reads SNTAGT. The CDR3, as DNA: TGTGCCAGCAGTAACGGACAGGAGGGATCGACCCAGTACTTC. Encoded protein: CASSNGQEGSTQYF.

With regard to this clone: At one boundary the junction diverges from the germline segment, which might be a read error. The rearrangement joins TRBV7-7 to TRBJ2-3; D possibly corresponds to TRBD2 (5 bases). This CDR3 has 14 residues. Germline V gives CDR1 SSHAT, CDR2 FNYEAQ (reference sequence). CDR3 nucleotide sequence: TGTGCTAGCAGCTTAAGAGCGGGCACAGATACGCAGTATTTT. Amino acid sequence: CASSLRAGTDTQYF.

The CDR3 sequence: CASSLGVRVSGANVLTF. The DNA of the CDR3 is TGCGCCAGCAGCTTGGGTGTTCGGGTTTCTGGGGCCAACGTCCTGACTTTC. This chain uses TRBV5-1 with TRBJ2-6, with D uncertain. V lost 0 bases, J lost 1 base, and 11 bases lay in between. Germline V gene sequence: CDR1 SGHRS, CDR2 YFSETQ. The CDR3 length is 17 residues.

This sequence joins TRBV4-3 and TRBJ1-6; 8 nucleotides agree with TRBD1. Trimming removed 0 bases from V and 2 bases from J; junction bases left unmatched: 6. The germline V gene has CDR1 LGHNA and CDR2 YSLEER. The CDR3 consists of 18 residues. The CDR3 nucleotides are TGCGCCAGCAGCCAAGAGTTAGGGGACAGGACCTATAATTCACCCCTCCACTTT. Its translation: CASSQELGDRTYNSPLHF.

This chain's CDR3 is CASSYQGQGGNQPQHF. CDR3 coding DNA: TGTGCCAGCAGTTACCAGGGACAGGGTGGGAATCAGCCCCAGCATTTT. The V gene is TRBV6-6, the J gene TRBJ1-5; 9 bases match TRBD1. This CDR3 has 16 amino acids. V dropped 2 bases and J dropped 4; count of bases not matched to a gene: 6. CDR1 and CDR2 (germline): MNHNY, SVGAGI (reference sequence).

This clone was counted many times. The chain joins TRBV15 to TRBJ2-7; TRBD2 matches at 13 bases. V was clipped by 1 base and J by 3 bases; unmatched bases: 3. Germline V lookup: CDR1 LNHNV, CDR2 YYDKDF (reference sequence). The CDR3 is 16 residues long. Here the CDR3 DNA reads TGTGCCACCAGCAGAGGGACTAGCGGGAGTGGCTACGAGCAGTACTTC. It is translated as CATSRGTSGSGYEQYF.

The chain has TRBV11-3 and TRBJ2-3; 8 bases are a match to TRBD1. Germline V CDR1 and CDR2: SGHNT, YENEEA. V trimming: 8 bases; J trimming: 1 base; junction bases outside the gene matches: 2. The CDR3 totals 13 residues. The CDR3 spells CASRGQGTDTQYF. The DNA for the CDR3 is TGTGCCAGCCGGGGACAGGGCACAGATACGCAGTATTTT.

The gene calls are TRBV4-3 and TRBJ2-1, with D possibly TRBD2 on 6 matching bases. Trimming shortened V by 0 bases and J by 10 bases, and 19 bases separated the two germline ends. The CDR3 runs to 16 residues. Germline V CDR1 and CDR2: LGHNA, YSLEER. The CDR3 spells CASSQDLRTSLSEQFF. The DNA for the CDR3 is TGCGCCAGCAGCCAAGATCTTCGCACTAGCCTGTCAGAGCAGTTCTTC.

V gene TRBV5-8 combines with J gene TRBJ1-1; no firm D call. V gave up 1 base and J gave up 6 bases, with 7 bases separating them. This CDR3 is built from 12 residues. Germline loops: CDR1 SGHTS, CDR2 YDEGEE. The DNA for the CDR3 is TGTGCCAGCAGCTTGAGAGGCGCTGAAGCTTTCTTT. This gives the protein CASSLRGAEAFF.

The rearrangement joins TRBV13 to TRBJ2-7; maybe TRBD2 (6 bases). The length of the CDR3 is 13 residues. Germline lookup yields CDR1 PRHDT and CDR2 FYEKMQ (reference sequence). Trimming pared 5 bases from V and 4 bases from J, leaving 12 bases between. This CDR3 is CASSLGGGYEQYF. The DNA of the CDR3 is TGTGCCAGCAGCCTGGGAGGAGGATACGAGCAGTACTTC.

This rearrangement joins TRBV30 to TRBJ1-1; 7 bases fit TRBD1. From germline, CDR1 is GTSNPN and CDR2 SVGIG (reference sequence). CDR3 length: 13 amino acids. V dropped 3 bases and J dropped 6; count of bases not matched to a gene: 7. The DNA for the CDR3 is TGTGCCTGGAGGACATTTGACAGGGCTGAAGCTTTCTTT. Its translation is CAWRTFDRAEAFF.

This clone was seen more than once but under ten times. This chain connects TRBV27 to TRBJ2-1; perhaps TRBD1 as D (6 bases). V was trimmed by 4 bases and J by 7 bases, leaving 20 bases between them. The CDR3 totals 16 residues. Per the germline V gene, CDR1 is MNHEY and CDR2 is SMNVEV (reference sequence). The CDR3 nucleotides read TGTGCCAGCAGTTCCCCTGGACAGTTTATTAGGAATGAGCAGTTCTTC. It specifies CASSSPGQFIRNEQFF.

V usage is TRBV20-1 and J usage is TRBJ2-1; 9 bases line up with TRBD2. The CDR3 covers 16 residues. The junction had 8 bases not matched to a gene; V was cut back by 3 bases and J by 2 bases. Germline V lookup: CDR1 DFQATT, CDR2 SNEGSKA (reference sequence). CDR3 in DNA: TGCAGTGCTAGTCGACTAGCGGCCCTCGCCTACAATGAGCAGTTCTTC. Translating it yields CSASRLAALAYNEQFF.

This chain's CDR3 is CASSITGLAQHF. In DNA form, the CDR3 reads TGTGCCAGTAGTATAACCGGTCTGGCCCAGCATTTT. The V and J genes are TRBV19 and TRBJ1-5; D is ambiguous. Trimming pared 2 bases from V and 11 bases from J, leaving 10 bases between. Germline V CDR1 and CDR2: LNHDA, SQIVND (reference sequence). CDR3 length equals 12 residues. The full variable domain, its missing parts supplied by reference TRBV19 and TRBJ1-5, is DGGITQSPKYLFRKEGQNVTLSCEQNLNHDAMYWYRQDPGQGLRLIYYSQIVNDFQKGDIAEGYSVSREKKESFPLTVTSAQKNPTAFYLCASSITGLAQHFGDGTRLSIL.

The V call is TRBV4-3, the J call TRBJ2-1, with 9 nucleotides matching TRBD1. Losses at the gene ends were 0 bases for V and 8 bases for J; bases not matched to a gene: 5. Germline V gene sequence: CDR1 LGHNA, CDR2 YSLEER. CDR3 size: 15 residues. CDR3 DNA sequence: TGCGCCAGCAGCCAAGATACAGGGGGCCCAGATGAGCAGTTCTTC. Protein product: CASSQDTGGPDEQFF.

This chain uses TRBV5-6 with TRBJ2-5; tentative D call: TRBD2 (6 bases). The CDR3 contains 14 residues. Germline V gives CDR1 SGHDT, CDR2 YYEEEE. The germline V and J ends were trimmed by 0 bases and 5 bases, with 11 bases remaining between them. CDR3 loop: CASSLAAGLETQYF. Written as DNA, the CDR3 is TGTGCCAGCAGCTTGGCTGCGGGGTTGGAGACCCAGTACTTC.

This chain connects TRBV19 to TRBJ2-7, with D perhaps matching TRBD1 (6 bases). This CDR3 spans 13 amino acids. Trimming took 4 bases from V and 3 from J, leaving 10 bases between them. Germline values: CDR1 LNHDA, CDR2 SQIVND (reference sequence). The CDR3 bases are TGTGCCAGTAGTACTGGACAGTACTACGAGCAGTACTTC. This translates into CASSTGQYYEQYF.

In the case of this clone: At one boundary the junction diverges from the germline segment, which might be a read error. The chain links TRBV11-2 to TRBJ1-2; TRBD1 matches 7 bases. Germline V gene lookup returns CDR1 SGHAT and CDR2 FQNNGV. This CDR3 region has 13 residues. This CDR3 is CASSLGQVDGYTF. CDR3 DNA: TGTGCCAGCAGTTTAGGACAGGTGGATGGCTACACCTTC.

This chain joins TRBV7-9 and TRBJ2-3; 9 positions match TRBD2. Germline-derived CDR1 and CDR2 are SEHNR and FQNEAQ (reference sequence). Germline trimming cut 3 bases from V and 4 bases from J; bases unmatched to any gene: 2. CDR3 length equals 14 residues. The CDR3 sequence: CASSFLAGPDTQYF. The DNA of the CDR3 is TGTGCCAGCAGCTTTCTAGCGGGACCAGATACGCAGTATTTT.

The V and J genes are TRBV7-9 and TRBJ2-2, with TRBD2 matching over 7 bases. After removal of 4 bases from V and 1 base from J, the junction contained 3 bases not matched to a gene. The CDR3 is 15 amino acids. Per germline, CDR1 SEHNR and CDR2 FQNEAQ (reference sequence). CDR3 sequence (DNA): TGTGCCAGCAGCTCTGGGGGGGAGAACACCGGGGAGCTGTTTTTT. Translating it yields CASSSGGENTGELFF. Drawing the rest from reference TRBV7-9 and TRBJ2-2, the complete variable domain is DTGVSQNPRHKITKRGQNVTFRCDPISEHNRLYWYRQTLGQGPEFLTYFQNEAQLEKSRLLSDRFSAERPKGSFSTLEIQRTEQGDSAMYLCASSSGGENTGELFFGEGSRLTVL.

This rearrangement joins TRBV7-8 to TRBJ2-7, with D perhaps matching TRBD1 (5 bases). The germline V gene encodes CDR1 SGHVS and CDR2 FQNEAQ. The V end lost 2 bases, the J end lost 4 bases, and 12 bases lay between the germline ends. The CDR3 sequence is 14 residues long. DNA of the CDR3: TGTGCCAGCAGCTTAACCCAGGGAACTTACGAGCAGTACTTC. It encodes CASSLTQGTYEQYF.

The V gene is TRBV11-2, the J gene TRBJ2-7; 12 nucleotides line up with TRBD2. The V gene's germline CDR1 is SGHAT and CDR2 FQNNGV. The CDR3 is 19 amino acids. The V segment lost 0 bases and the J segment 0 bases; nucleotides outside the gene matches: 9. The CDR3 DNA is TGTGCCAGCAGCTTAGACGCCGGGACTAGCGGGCTTATCTCCTACGAGCAGTACTTC. Translated, it gives CASSLDAGTSGLISYEQYF.